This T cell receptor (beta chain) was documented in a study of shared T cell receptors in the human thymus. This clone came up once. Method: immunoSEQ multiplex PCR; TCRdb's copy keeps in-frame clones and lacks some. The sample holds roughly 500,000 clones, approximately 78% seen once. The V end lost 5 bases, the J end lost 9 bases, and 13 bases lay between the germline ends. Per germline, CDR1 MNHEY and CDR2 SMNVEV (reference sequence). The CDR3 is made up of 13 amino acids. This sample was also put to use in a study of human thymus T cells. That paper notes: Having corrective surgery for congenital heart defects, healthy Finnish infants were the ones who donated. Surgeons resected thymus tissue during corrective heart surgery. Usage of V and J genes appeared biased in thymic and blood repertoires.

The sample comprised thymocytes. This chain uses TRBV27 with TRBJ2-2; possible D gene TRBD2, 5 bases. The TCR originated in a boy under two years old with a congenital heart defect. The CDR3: CASSLRGRRELFF. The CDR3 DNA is TGTGCCAGCAGTCTCCGGGGTCGGAGGGAGCTGTTTTTT.